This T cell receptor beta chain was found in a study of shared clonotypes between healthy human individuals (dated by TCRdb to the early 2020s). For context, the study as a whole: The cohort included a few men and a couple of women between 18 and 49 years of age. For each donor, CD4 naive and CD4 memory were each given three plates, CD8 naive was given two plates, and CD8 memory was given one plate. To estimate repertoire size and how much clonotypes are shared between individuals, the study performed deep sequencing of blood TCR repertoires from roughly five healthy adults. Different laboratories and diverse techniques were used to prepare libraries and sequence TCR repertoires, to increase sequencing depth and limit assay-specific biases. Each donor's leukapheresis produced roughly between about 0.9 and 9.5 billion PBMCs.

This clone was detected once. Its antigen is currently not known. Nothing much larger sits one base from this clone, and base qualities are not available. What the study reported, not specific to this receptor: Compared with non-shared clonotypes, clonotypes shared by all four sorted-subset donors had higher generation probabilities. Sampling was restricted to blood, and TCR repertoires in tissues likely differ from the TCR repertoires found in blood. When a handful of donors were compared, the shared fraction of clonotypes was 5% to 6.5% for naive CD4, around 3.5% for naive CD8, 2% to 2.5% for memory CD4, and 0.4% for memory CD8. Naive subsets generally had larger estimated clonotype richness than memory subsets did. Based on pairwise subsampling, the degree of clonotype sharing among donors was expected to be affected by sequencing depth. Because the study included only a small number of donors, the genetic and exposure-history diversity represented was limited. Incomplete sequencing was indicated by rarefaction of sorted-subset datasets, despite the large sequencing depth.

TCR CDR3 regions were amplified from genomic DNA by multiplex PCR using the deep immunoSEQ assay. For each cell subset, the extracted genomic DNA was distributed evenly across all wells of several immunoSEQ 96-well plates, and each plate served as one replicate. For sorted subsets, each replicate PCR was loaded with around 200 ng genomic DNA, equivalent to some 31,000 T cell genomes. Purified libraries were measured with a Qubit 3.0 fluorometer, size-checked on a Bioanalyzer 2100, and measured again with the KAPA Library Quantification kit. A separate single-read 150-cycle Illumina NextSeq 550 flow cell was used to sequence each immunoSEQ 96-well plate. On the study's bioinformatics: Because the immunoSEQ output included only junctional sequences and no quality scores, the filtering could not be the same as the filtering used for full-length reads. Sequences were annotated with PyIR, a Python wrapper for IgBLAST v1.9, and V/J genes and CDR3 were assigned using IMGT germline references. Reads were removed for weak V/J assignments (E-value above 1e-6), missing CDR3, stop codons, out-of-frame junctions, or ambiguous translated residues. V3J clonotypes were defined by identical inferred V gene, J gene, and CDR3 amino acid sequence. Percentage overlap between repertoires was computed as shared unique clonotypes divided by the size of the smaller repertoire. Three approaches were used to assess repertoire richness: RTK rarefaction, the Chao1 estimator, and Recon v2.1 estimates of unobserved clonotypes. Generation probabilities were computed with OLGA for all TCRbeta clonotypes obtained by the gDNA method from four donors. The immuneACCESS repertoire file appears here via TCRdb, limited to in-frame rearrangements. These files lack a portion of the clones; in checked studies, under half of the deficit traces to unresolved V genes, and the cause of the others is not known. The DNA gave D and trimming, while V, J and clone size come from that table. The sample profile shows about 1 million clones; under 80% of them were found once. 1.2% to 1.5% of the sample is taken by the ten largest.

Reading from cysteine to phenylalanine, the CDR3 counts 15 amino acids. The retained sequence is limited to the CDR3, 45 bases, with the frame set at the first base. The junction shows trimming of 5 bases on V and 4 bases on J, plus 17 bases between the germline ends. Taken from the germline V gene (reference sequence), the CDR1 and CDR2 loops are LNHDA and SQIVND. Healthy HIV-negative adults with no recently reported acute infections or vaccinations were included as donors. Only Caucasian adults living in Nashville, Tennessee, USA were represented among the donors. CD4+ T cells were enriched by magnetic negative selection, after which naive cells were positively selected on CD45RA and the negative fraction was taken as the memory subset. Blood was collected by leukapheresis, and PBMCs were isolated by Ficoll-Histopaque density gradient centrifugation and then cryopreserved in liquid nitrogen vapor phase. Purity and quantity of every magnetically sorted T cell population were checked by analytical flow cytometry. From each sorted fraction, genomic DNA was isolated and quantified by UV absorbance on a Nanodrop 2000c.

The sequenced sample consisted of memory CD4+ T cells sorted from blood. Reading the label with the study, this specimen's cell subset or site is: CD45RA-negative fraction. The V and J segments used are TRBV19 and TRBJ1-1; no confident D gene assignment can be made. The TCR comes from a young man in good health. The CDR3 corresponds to CASSLVPDSVTEAFF. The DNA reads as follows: TGTGCCAGTAGTCTAGTGCCGGATAGTGTCACTGAAGCTTTCTTT.